This is a list of T cell receptor beta chains from one sample in a study of blood T cell repertoires in COVID-19. Sequenced by immunoSEQ multiplex PCR; TCRdb stores in-frame clones only, minus some. This sample has fewer than 400,000 clones, with over 70% found just once. Source material: peripheral blood. The receptors here all came from a man aged 30 to 39 with active or convalescent COVID-19. Both conserved end residues are trimmed from each CDR3. Each record gives: V gene, D gene, CDR3 protein. A D gene is named only where the DNA matches it firmly.

TRBV30 NA AWSSDRNTEAF
TRBV19 NA ASSIDLTGMGGYT
TRBV18 TRBD2 ASSPTPSGTTYNEQF
TRBV10-2 NA ASRSNSMNTEAF
TRBV7-2 TRBD1 ASSLGGQGNTGELF
TRBV12-5 NA ASGLDLANEQY
TRBV6-1 NA ASSEVKGRGRGYT
TRBV6-5 TRBD1 ASSSTGQTEAF
TRBV6-5 TRBD1 ASKSSGGYEQY
TRBV5-1 NA ASTPGRGYTDTQY
TRBV19 TRBD1 ASRHLRTGRNSPLH
TRBV20-1 NA SASSSSNTEAF
TRBV5-8 TRBD1 ASSWGQGEPYT
TRBV5-4 NA ASSRQTQETQY
TRBV3-1/TRBV3-2 TRBD1 ASSQQGASGYT
TRBV28 NA ASSHDDRLNTEAF
TRBV6-5 TRBD2 ASSYSQAGGFNEQF
TRBV6-2/TRBV6-3 NA ASSYSSREWTDTQY
TRBV29-1 NA SVELRTGGETQY
TRBV10-3 TRBD2 AIQAGSTDTQY
TRBV19 NA ASGRGLPQNTEAF
TRBV4-1 NA ASSQPMRRGLADTQY
TRBV3-1/TRBV3-2 TRBD2 ASTASGGGTGELF
TRBV14 TRBD2 ASSPWVRETSGSPVYEQY
TRBV28 TRBD1 ASRTGVGGQPQH
TRBV7-2 TRBD2 ASSLVGRGNPEQY
TRBV5-6 NA ASSLLGAGNTIY
TRBV30 TRBD2 AWRLAGAGELF
TRBV9 TRBD1 ASSVGQNQETQY
TRBV5-1 TRBD2 ASRGGGPQETQY
TRBV4-2 TRBD2 ASSQEASGRLREQF
TRBV3-1/TRBV3-2 NA ASSPLAADTEAF
TRBV7-2 TRBD2 ASYRGGGTDTQY
TRBV19 NA ASAPPDSREKLF
TRBV3-1/TRBV3-2 NA ASREQANEKLF
TRBV30 NA AWSVLGRSNQPQH
TRBV7-8 TRBD2 ASSSSRAGGGFNEQF
TRBV6-6 TRBD1 ASSFTGVPEAF
TRBV6-2/TRBV6-3 TRBD1 ASSYQGANTGELF
TRBV9 NA ASKAQGNSPLH
TRBV19 TRBD1 ASRGQGGHGYT
TRBV5-4 TRBD2 ASSRQRGGSYNEQF
TRBV20-1 NA SASRQMGDIQY
TRBV27 TRBD1 ASRTGLNTEAF
TRBV30 TRBD1 AWSTGTDYGYT